The sequence of this T cell receptor beta chain was determined in a study of CD8 T cells in Susac syndrome. The overall study: Intravenous immunoglobulin alone or corticosteroids were being given to patients with Susac syndrome at blood draw, unless they were therapy-naive. Study-wide points: The number of individuals included in the study's TCR sequencing and HLA analysis was acknowledged as relatively small.

Random hexamers served to reverse transcribe about 0.5 to 1 ug RNA. MiXCR, applied by TCRdb to the immunoSEQ multiplex PCR reads, yields one record per CDR3 protein. The top ten clones hold 0.15% to 0.2% of a sample with hundreds of thousands of distinct CDR3 sequences, 94% of them seen once. To note about this clonotype: The antigen remains unidentified.

CD8+ and CD4+ blood T cells underwent TCR beta sequencing. Trimming at V came to 4 bases and at J to 10 bases, leaving 6 bases not matched to a gene. CDR3 length: 14 amino acids. This chain uses TRBV12-3 or TRBV12-4 with TRBJ1-4, with 10 bases identical to TRBD1. Material for sequencing was CD4+ T cells from PBMCs. This receptor was obtained from a human donor with Susac syndrome. The CDR3 DNA reads TGTGCCAGCAGTTCCGGGACAGGGGAGGGAAAACTGTTTTTT. This encodes CASSSGTGEGKLFF.